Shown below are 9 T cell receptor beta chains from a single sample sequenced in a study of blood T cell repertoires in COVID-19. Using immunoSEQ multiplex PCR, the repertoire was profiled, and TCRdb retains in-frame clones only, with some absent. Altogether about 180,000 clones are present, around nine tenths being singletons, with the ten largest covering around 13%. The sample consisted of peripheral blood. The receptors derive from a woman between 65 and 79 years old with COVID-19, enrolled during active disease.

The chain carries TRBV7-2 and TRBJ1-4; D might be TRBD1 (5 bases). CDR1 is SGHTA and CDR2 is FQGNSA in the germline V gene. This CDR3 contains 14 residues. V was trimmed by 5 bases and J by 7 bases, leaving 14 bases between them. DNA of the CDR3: TGTGCCAGCAGCGAACGCGGCGGGGCTGAAAAACTGTTTTTT. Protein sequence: CASSERGGAEKLFF.

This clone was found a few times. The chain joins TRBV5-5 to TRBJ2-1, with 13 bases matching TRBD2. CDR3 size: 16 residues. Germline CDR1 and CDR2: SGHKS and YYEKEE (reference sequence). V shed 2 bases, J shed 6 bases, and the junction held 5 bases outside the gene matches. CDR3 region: CASSFGGLAGANEQFF. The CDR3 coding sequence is TGTGCCAGCAGCTTCGGCGGACTAGCGGGGGCCAATGAGCAGTTCTTC. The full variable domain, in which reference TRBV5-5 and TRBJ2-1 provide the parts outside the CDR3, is DAGVTQSPTHLIKTRGQQVTLRCSPISGHKSVSWYQQVLGQGPQFIFQYYEKEERGRGNFPDRFSARQFPNYSSELNVNALLLGDSALYLCASSFGGLAGANEQFFGPGTRLTVL.

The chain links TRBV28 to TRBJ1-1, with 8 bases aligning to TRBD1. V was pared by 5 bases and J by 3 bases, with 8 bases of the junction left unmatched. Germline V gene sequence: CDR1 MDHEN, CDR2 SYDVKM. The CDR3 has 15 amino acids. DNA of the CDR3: TGTGCCAGCAGTACACGACAGGGGAGGTACACTGAAGCTTTCTTT. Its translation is CASSTRQGRYTEAFF.

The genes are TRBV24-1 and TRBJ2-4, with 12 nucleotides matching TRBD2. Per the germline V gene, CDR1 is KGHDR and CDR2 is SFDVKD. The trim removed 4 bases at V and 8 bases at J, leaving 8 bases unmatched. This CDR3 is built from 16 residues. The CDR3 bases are TGTGCCACCAGTGAGGCGACTAGCGGGAGTGGGGACATTCAGTACTTC. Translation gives CATSEATSGSGDIQYF.

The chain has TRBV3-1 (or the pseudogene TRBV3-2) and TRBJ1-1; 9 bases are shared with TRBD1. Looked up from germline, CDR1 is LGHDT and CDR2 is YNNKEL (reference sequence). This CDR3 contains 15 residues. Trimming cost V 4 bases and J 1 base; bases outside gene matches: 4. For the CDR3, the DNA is TGTGCCAGCAGCCCACCGGGACAGGGGAACACTGAAGCTTTCTTT. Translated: CASSPPGQGNTEAFF.

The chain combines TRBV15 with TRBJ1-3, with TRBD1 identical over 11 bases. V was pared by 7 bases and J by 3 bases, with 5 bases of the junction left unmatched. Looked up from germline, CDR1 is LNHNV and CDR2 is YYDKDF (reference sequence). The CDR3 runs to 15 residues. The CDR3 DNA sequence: TGTGCCACCACCCTGGACAGGGGGCTTGGAAACACCATATATTTT. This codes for CATTLDRGLGNTIYF.

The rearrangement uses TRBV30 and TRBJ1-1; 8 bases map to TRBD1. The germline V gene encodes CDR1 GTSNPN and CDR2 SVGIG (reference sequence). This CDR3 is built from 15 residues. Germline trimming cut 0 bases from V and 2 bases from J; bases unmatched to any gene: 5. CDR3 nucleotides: TGTGCCTGGAGTGTAGGCACAGGGGGAAACACTGAAGCTTTCTTT. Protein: CAWSVGTGGNTEAFF.

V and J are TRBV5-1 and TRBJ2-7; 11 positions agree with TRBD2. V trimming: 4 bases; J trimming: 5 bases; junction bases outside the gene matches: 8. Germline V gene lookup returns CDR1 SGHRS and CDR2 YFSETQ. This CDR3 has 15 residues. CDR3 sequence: CASSPLAGGPHEQYF. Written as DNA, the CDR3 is TGCGCCAGCAGCCCCTTAGCGGGAGGGCCCCACGAGCAGTACTTC.

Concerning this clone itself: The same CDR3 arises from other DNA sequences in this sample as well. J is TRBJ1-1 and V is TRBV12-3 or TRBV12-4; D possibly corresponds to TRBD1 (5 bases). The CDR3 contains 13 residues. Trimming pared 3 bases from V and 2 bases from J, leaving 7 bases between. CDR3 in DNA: TGTGCCAGCAGTTTTCAGGGTAACACTGAAGCTTTCTTT. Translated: CASSFQGNTEAFF.